This T cell receptor beta chain comes out of a study of T cells in Graves' hyperthyroidism and ophthalmopathy. Overall study results and limits: Before onset, ophthalmopathy was predicted by the model a median around 6.5 months earlier.

There were TCR beta CDR3 regions amplified from RNA transcripts. Initially, a first-round RT-PCR of the TCR CDR3 employed the HTBI primer set. TCRdb re-derived calls from the multiplex PCR reads in MiXCR, one entry per CDR3 protein. This table has about 360,000 distinct CDR3 sequences, approximately 13% appearing once. On the basis of clinical symptoms, serum thyroxine and TRAb, thyroid ultrasound and orbital computed tomography, diagnoses were made. When hyperthyroidism was first diagnosed, the blood sample was taken, preceding any ophthalmopathy symptoms. 10 ml fresh peripheral blood yielded the PBMCs. The germline V gene encodes CDR1 LNHDA and CDR2 SQIVND (reference sequence). The length of the CDR3 is 13 residues. V was cut by 3 bases and J by 5 bases, with 10 bases left in between. The table lists this clonotype with a count of one. The antigen is unknown.

The specimen sequenced was blood. This chain connects TRBV19 to TRBJ2-5; no clear D. This receptor was taken from a man under 40 with Graves' hyperthyroidism that later progressed to Graves' ophthalmopathy. CDR3: CASSMTRRETQYF. The CDR3 region has the DNA TGTGCCAGTAGTATGACAAGGCGGGAGACCCAGTACTTC. Supplemented by reference TRBV19 and TRBJ2-5, the full variable domain reads DGGITQSPKYLFRKEGQNVTLSCEQNLNHDAMYWYRQDPGQGLRLIYYSQIVNDFQKGDIAEGYSVSREKKESFPLTVTSAQKNPTAFYLCASSMTRRETQYFGPGTRLLVL.